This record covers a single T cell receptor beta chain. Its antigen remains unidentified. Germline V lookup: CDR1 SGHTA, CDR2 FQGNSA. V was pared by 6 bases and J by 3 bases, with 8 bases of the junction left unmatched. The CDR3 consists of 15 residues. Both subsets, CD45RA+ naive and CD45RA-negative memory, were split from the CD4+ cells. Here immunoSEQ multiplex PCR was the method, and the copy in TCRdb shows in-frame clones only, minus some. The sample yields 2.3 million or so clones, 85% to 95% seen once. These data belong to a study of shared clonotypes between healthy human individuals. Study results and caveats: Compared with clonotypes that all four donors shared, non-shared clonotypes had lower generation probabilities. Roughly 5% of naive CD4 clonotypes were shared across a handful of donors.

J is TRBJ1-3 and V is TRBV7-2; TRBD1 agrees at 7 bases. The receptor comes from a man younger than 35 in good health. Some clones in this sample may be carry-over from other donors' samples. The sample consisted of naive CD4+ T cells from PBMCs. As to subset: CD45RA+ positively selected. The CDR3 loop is CASSSQGVGGNTIYF. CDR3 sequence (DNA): TGTGCCAGCAGTTCGCAGGGGGTCGGTGGAAACACCATATATTTT.